This T cell receptor beta chain was captured by sequencing in a study of blood T cell repertoires in COVID-19. The overall study: The cDNA or gDNA used as material had been derived from T cells, B-cell-depleted T cells, or PBMCs.

Original processing methods: Estimates of nucleated cell counts were drawn from the amplification of reference gene primers. The assay was immunoSEQ multiplex PCR, and TCRdb's table has in-frame clones only and misses some. From that table come the V and J calls and clone size; the DNA was used to work out D and trimming. This table has 250,000 to 350,000 clones, about 87% appearing once. Those who participated ranged in age from 18 to 89 years and resided in about two dozen US areas. The sequenced material came from PBMCs or T cells enriched from blood (not recorded which). The sequence came from a woman aged 25 to 45 who had recovered from COVID-19.

The CDR3 DNA reads TGTGCCAGCAGTTTCTCACCGGGACAGGGGAACACTGAAGCTTTCTTT. This encodes CASSFSPGQGNTEAFF. This chain uses TRBV27 with TRBJ1-1, with TRBD1 matching over 9 bases. This CDR3 spans 16 amino acids. V was clipped by 3 bases and J by 1 base; unmatched bases: 6. The germline V gene encodes CDR1 MNHEY and CDR2 SMNVEV (reference sequence).